The 9 T cell receptor beta chains reported below all come from one sample, sequenced in a study of control samples from healthy donors and cancer patients. Profiled with immunoSEQ multiplex PCR; TCRdb holds only in-frame clones, not every one. The data contain around 190,000 clones, 90% of them seen just once; the ten biggest clones take up more than 1.3%. The sequencing input was blood. All receptors come from a woman aged 45-65 years in good health.

CDR3 DNA: TGCAGCGTTGGAATCCGGGCCCAAGAGACCCAGTACTTC. Translated, it gives CSVGIRAQETQYF. This chain connects TRBV29-1 to TRBJ2-5; D gene uncertain. This CDR3 comprises 13 residues. CDR1 and CDR2 (germline): SQVTM, ANQGSEA. V was cut by 4 bases and J by 1 base, with 10 bases left in between.

V usage is TRBV7-9 and J usage is TRBJ1-1; D is uncertain. This CDR3 has 12 residues. Trimming cost V 2 bases and J 7 bases, with 8 bases left between them. Germline loops: CDR1 SEHNR, CDR2 FQNEAQ (reference sequence). The CDR3 protein is CASSLIPGEAFF. CDR3 DNA sequence: TGTGCCAGCAGCTTAATACCAGGTGAAGCTTTCTTT.

The chain combines TRBV5-6 with TRBJ1-6; D remains ambiguous. CDR1 is SGHDT, CDR2 YYEEEE, per germline. The CDR3 is made up of 15 amino acids. With 4 bases removed from V and 11 bases from J, the gap between germline ends came to 19 bases. CDR3 protein: CASSARPVGVTPLHF. The DNA of the CDR3 is TGTGCCAGCAGCGCTCGGCCTGTTGGGGTGACACCCCTCCACTTT.

The chain recombines TRBV5-1 with TRBJ2-1; TRBD2 might be the D (6 bases). Per germline, CDR1 SGHRS and CDR2 YFSETQ. The CDR3 is 12 residues long. Deletions cut 4 bases from V and 15 bases from J, with 17 bases between. The CDR3 is CASSPSTAGGFF. The CDR3 coding sequence is TGCGCCAGCAGCCCGTCGACCGCCGGGGGGTTCTTC. The whole variable domain, remainder taken from reference TRBV5-1 and TRBJ2-1, is KAGVTQTPRYLIKTRGQQVTLSCSPISGHRSVSWYQQTPGQGLQFLFEYFSETQRNKGNFPGRFSGRQFSNSRSEMNVSTLELGDSALYLCASSPSTAGGFFGPGTRLTVL.

The chain carries TRBV7-9 and TRBJ2-7; TRBD2 matches 14 bases. Germline-derived CDR1 and CDR2 are SEHNR and FQNEAQ (reference sequence). There are 18 residues in the CDR3. V gave up 1 base and J gave up 9 bases; unmatched junction bases: 14. CDR3 sequence reads: CASSLVRSAGLAGEGQYF. DNA for the CDR3: TGTGCCAGCAGCTTAGTACGTAGCGCGGGACTAGCGGGAGAGGGGCAGTACTTC.

The CDR3 DNA reads TGTGCCAGCAGCGTACTGGGGGCCACTGAAGCTTTCTTT. This encodes CASSVLGATEAFF. The genes are TRBV9 and TRBJ1-1; D is perhaps TRBD1 (6 bases). Per germline, CDR1 SGDLS and CDR2 YYNGEE. This CDR3 comprises 13 residues. V shed 1 base and J shed 4 bases, with 8 bases lying between them.

V gene TRBV5-4 combines with J gene TRBJ1-2, with TRBD1 identical over 7 bases. Germline assignment: CDR1 SGHNT and CDR2 YYREEE (reference sequence). The CDR3 extends over 14 amino acids. With 2 bases clipped from V and 4 bases from J, the junction kept 5 bases outside the gene matches. CDR3 sequence: CASSFGTELYGYTF. DNA of the CDR3: TGTGCCAGCAGCTTCGGGACAGAACTCTATGGCTACACCTTC.

The chain links TRBV7-3 to TRBJ2-1, with 12 positions matching TRBD1. Germline CDR1 reads SGHTA; CDR2 reads FQGTGA. V was pared by 5 bases and J by 6 bases, with 5 bases of the junction left unmatched. CDR3 length: 15 residues. The CDR3 loop is CASSLPGQGANEQFF. The CDR3 DNA follows: TGTGCCAGCAGCCTACCGGGACAGGGGGCCAATGAGCAGTTCTTC.

V gene TRBV6-1 combines with J gene TRBJ2-2; the D is unclear. CDR3 length equals 12 residues. V lost 5 bases and J lost 4, with 5 bases in between. Per germline, CDR1 MNHNS and CDR2 SASEGT. The CDR3 reads CASSSITGELFF. In DNA, the CDR3 is TGTGCCAGCAGTTCAATCACCGGGGAGCTGTTTTTT.